A few counts support the clone carrying this T cell receptor (beta chain). The antigen is undetermined. Per the germline V gene, CDR1 is SNHLY and CDR2 is FYNNEI. The CDR3 has 20 residues. J gave up 6 bases and V 7 bases, and 19 bases lay outside the gene matches. Through a sample-barcoded 5' primer and a J-beta primer mix, a second PCR was run for about 6 to 11 cycles. TCRdb ran MiXCR on the 5' RACE reads and lists one entry per CDR3 protein. The sample yields 660,000 or so distinct CDR3 sequences, 58% seen once. This record belongs to a study of blood T cells in healthy people across ages. Study results and caveats: Greater diversity and more naive CD4+ cells were seen in long-lived donors than in aged donors. As naive T cell percentage varied, TCR beta diversity correlated strongly with it.

The chain couples TRBV2 to TRBJ2-1; 15 bases are a match to TRBD2. Sample: blood. The receptor was derived from a man aged 60 to 75 in good health. For the CDR3, the DNA is TGTGCCAGCAACTACTGGACTAGCGGGGGGGCAACTCTTCCCGGCAATGAGCAGTTCTTC. Amino acid sequence: CASNYWTSGGATLPGNEQFF.